What follows are 32 T cell receptor beta chains derived from one specimen sequenced in a study of cytomegalovirus exposure and HLA in healthy donors. The primer mix had 60 Vbeta and 13 Jbeta primers. Sequenced by immunoSEQ multiplex PCR; TCRdb stores in-frame clones only, minus some. The sample carries approximately 72,000 clones, roughly four fifths recorded once. The sample comprised PBMCs. All receptors come from a man between 18 and 29 years old in good health and CMV-seronegative.

The CDR3 sequence is CASSTEGGLKNIQYF. CDR3 nucleotide sequence: TGTGCCAGCAGCACGGAGGGAGGCCTCAAAAACATTCAGTACTTC. This chain links TRBV5-4 with TRBJ2-4; weak D call: TRBD2 (6 bases). The CDR3 spans 15 residues. V gave up 4 bases and J gave up 3 bases, with 14 bases separating them. CDR1 and CDR2 (germline): SGHNT, YYREEE (reference sequence).

The chain links TRBV7-9 to TRBJ2-1, with 9 positions matching TRBD1. J gave up 5 bases and V 4 bases, and 9 bases lay outside the gene matches. The CDR3 spans 16 residues. Germline V gene sequence: CDR1 SEHNR, CDR2 FQNEAQ (reference sequence). CDR3 in DNA: TGTGCCAGCAGCTCCGTCCCGGGACAGGGTCACAATGAGCAGTTCTTC. Translating gives CASSSVPGQGHNEQFF.

The chain couples TRBV2 to TRBJ2-1; 11 bases are shared with TRBD2. The CDR3 runs 18 residues. With V trimmed by 6 bases and J by 1 base, 11 bases remained unmatched. Germline V gives CDR1 SNHLY, CDR2 FYNNEI. CDR3 DNA: TGTGCCAGCAGGGGGACTAGCGGAGAAAAAACTTCCTACAATGAGCAGTTCTTC. Translated, it gives CASRGTSGEKTSYNEQFF.

This chain connects TRBV10-3 to TRBJ1-1, with D maybe TRBD1 (5 bases). The germline V gene has CDR1 ENHRY and CDR2 SYGVKD. The V end lost 7 bases, the J end lost 5 bases, and 20 bases lay between the germline ends. This CDR3 has 15 residues. CDR3 nucleotides: TGTGCCATCAACGAGGACACCCCGGTGGGGACTGAAGCTTTCTTT. This gives the protein CAINEDTPVGTEAFF.

This clone was counted only a few times. V usage is TRBV12-5 and J usage is TRBJ2-1, with TRBD2 identical over 10 bases. Germline assignment: CDR1 LGHNT and CDR2 FRNRAP. The CDR3 consists of 14 residues. V trimming: 8 bases; J trimming: 6 bases; junction bases outside the gene matches: 7. CDR3: CASCLAGGFNEQFF. The CDR3 nucleotides are TGTGCTAGTTGCTTAGCGGGAGGATTCAATGAGCAGTTCTTC.

CDR3 residues: CASRIGGPSYEQYF. The DNA of the CDR3 is TGTGCCAGCAGAATCGGGGGACCAAGCTACGAGCAGTACTTC. This sequence joins TRBV6-5 and TRBJ2-7; a weak D match, TRBD2 (6 bases). V lost 6 bases and J lost 3, with 15 bases in between. The CDR3 runs to 14 residues. Per the germline V gene, CDR1 is MNHEY and CDR2 is SVGAGI.

CDR3 sequence reads: CASSVTVIYNSPLHF. The CDR3 DNA reads as TGCGCCAGCAGTGTAACAGTCATCTATAATTCACCCCTCCACTTT. The V and J genes are TRBV10-2 and TRBJ1-6; no clear D gene. The CDR3 is made up of 15 amino acids. From germline, CDR1 is WSHSY and CDR2 SAAADI. Trimming cost V 4 bases and J 3 bases, with 10 bases left between them.

In this sample, this clone turned up once. This sequence joins TRBV7-9 and TRBJ2-1, with 8 bases identical to TRBD2. V dropped 4 bases and J dropped 4; count of bases not matched to a gene: 6. The CDR3 runs to 15 residues. Looked up from germline, CDR1 is SEHNR and CDR2 is FQNEAQ (reference sequence). The CDR3 region has the DNA TGTGCCAGCAGCTCGATAGCGGGACCTTACAATGAGCAGTTCTTC. Translation gives CASSSIAGPYNEQFF.

This chain joins TRBV30 and TRBJ2-7; the D is unclear. The length of the CDR3 is 14 residues. The ends were cut back, 6 bases at V and 0 bases at J, with 15 bases in the middle. Germline V lookup: CDR1 GTSNPN, CDR2 SVGIG (reference sequence). The CDR3 is CACSAQVLSYEQYF. The CDR3 DNA reads as TGTGCCTGTTCTGCTCAGGTCCTCTCCTACGAGCAGTACTTC.

The chain recombines TRBV30 with TRBJ2-5, with 7 bases matching TRBD1. This CDR3 spans 17 amino acids. Germline V CDR1 and CDR2: GTSNPN, SVGIG (reference sequence). V shed 3 bases and J 9 bases; nucleotides not matched to a gene: 22. In DNA, the CDR3 is TGTGCCTGGAGGGATACAATACCGGGACAGAGACGGAGTCCCCAGTACTTC. Protein sequence: CAWRDTIPGQRRSPQYF.

This clone showed up just a few times. The rearrangement links TRBV27 to TRBJ2-3; D is possibly TRBD2 (6 bases). Looked up from germline, CDR1 is MNHEY and CDR2 is SMNVEV (reference sequence). The V end lost 7 bases, the J end lost 7 bases, and 21 bases lay between the germline ends. The CDR3 runs to 15 residues. The CDR3 DNA reads TGTGCCAGCACTTTGTTCGGCCCCCGGGGGTATACGCAGTATTTT. It is translated as CASTLFGPRGYTQYF.

The V and J genes are TRBV28 and TRBJ1-5, with TRBD1 identical over 7 bases. CDR1 is MDHEN and CDR2 is SYDVKM in the germline V gene. The CDR3 totals 15 residues. Trimming took 6 bases from V and 3 from J; bases not matched to a gene: 8. CDR3 in DNA: TGTGCCAGCAGCTCACATGACAGGGACAATCAGCCCCAGCATTTT. Translating gives CASSSHDRDNQPQHF.

Details on this clone: The junction departs from the called germline gene at one end, perhaps through a read error. The J gene is TRBJ1-1, the V gene TRBV5-6; D may be TRBD1 (5 bases). Per the germline V gene, CDR1 is SGHDT and CDR2 is YYEEEE. CDR3 length equals 13 residues. The CDR3: CASSLYRQKLTLF. DNA for the CDR3: TGTGCCAGCAGCTTATATCGACAGAAACTAACCCTCTTT.

The chain recombines TRBV5-5 with TRBJ1-4; D gene ambiguous. CDR3 length: 14 amino acids. V gave up 4 bases and J gave up 0 bases, with 7 bases separating them. Per germline, CDR1 SGHKS and CDR2 YYEKEE (reference sequence). The CDR3: CASSGIATNEKLFF. The CDR3 bases are TGTGCCAGCAGCGGTATAGCAACTAATGAAAAACTGTTTTTT.

CDR3 amino acids: CASSRPGQGFTEAFF. In DNA form, the CDR3 reads TGTGCCAGCTCACGTCCGGGACAGGGTTTCACTGAAGCTTTCTTT. This chain uses TRBV18 with TRBJ1-1; 9 bases line up with TRBD1. The CDR3 runs to 15 residues. J was trimmed by 4 bases and V by 4 bases; bases with no gene match: 7. Germline CDR1 KGHSH, CDR2 LQKENI. Full variable domain (missing parts from reference TRBV18 and TRBJ1-1): NAGVMQNPRHLVRRRGQEARLRCSPMKGHSHVYWYRQLPEEGLKFMVYLQKENIIDESGMPKERFSAEFPKEGPSILRIQQVVRGDSAAYFCASSRPGQGFTEAFFGQGTRLTVV.

CDR3 in DNA: TGTGCCAGCAGCTTAGGCCAGGTAGGCAATCAGCCCCAGCATTTT. Its protein is CASSLGQVGNQPQHF. This rearrangement joins TRBV7-2 to TRBJ1-5, with D unresolved. The CDR3 has 15 residues. Trimming left V 1 base short and J 2 bases short, with 9 bases between. CDR1 is SGHTA and CDR2 is FQGNSA in the germline V gene.

Turning to this clone: Other DNA sequences in the same sample also yield this CDR3. The chain recombines TRBV19 with TRBJ2-3; the match to TRBD2 covers 9 bases. Trimming cost V 6 bases and J 1 base; bases outside gene matches: 8. CDR3 length: 16 amino acids. The germline gives CDR1 LNHDA, CDR2 SQIVND (reference sequence). CDR3 DNA sequence: TGTGCCAGTAGCCTACTAGCGGGTTCGGGCACAGATACGCAGTATTTT. This codes for CASSLLAGSGTDTQYF.

This sequence joins TRBV7-3 and TRBJ1-6; D remains ambiguous. This CDR3 comprises 15 residues. The ends were cut back, 6 bases at V and 8 bases at J, with 17 bases in the middle. Per the germline V gene, CDR1 is SGHTA and CDR2 is FQGTGA. CDR3 sequence reads: CASSLRGLGDSPLHF. CDR3 nucleotides: TGTGCCAGCAGTCTTAGAGGCCTCGGAGATTCACCCCTCCACTTT.

The chain recombines TRBV4-3 with TRBJ2-2, with D perhaps TRBD2 (5 bases). Germline V gene data show CDR1 as LGHNA and CDR2 as YSLEER. V gave up 0 bases and J gave up 8 bases, with 10 bases separating them. The CDR3 extends over 14 amino acids. The CDR3 sequence is CASSQDFGVGELFF. CDR3 in DNA: TGCGCCAGCAGCCAAGATTTCGGGGTAGGGGAGCTGTTTTTT.

This chain connects TRBV5-1 to TRBJ1-1, with a tentative D call TRBD1 (6 bases). CDR1 is SGHRS and CDR2 is YFSETQ in the germline V gene. Trimming left V 0 bases short and J 4 bases short, with 22 bases between. The CDR3 is made up of 18 amino acids. The CDR3 spells CASSLAGVGRGVRTEAFF. CDR3 DNA: TGCGCCAGCAGCTTGGCCGGGGTGGGCAGGGGTGTACGCACTGAAGCTTTCTTT. Full variable domain (remainder filled in from reference TRBV5-1 and TRBJ1-1): KAGVTQTPRYLIKTRGQQVTLSCSPISGHRSVSWYQQTPGQGLQFLFEYFSETQRNKGNFPGRFSGRQFSNSRSEMNVSTLELGDSALYLCASSLAGVGRGVRTEAFFGQGTRLTVV.

J is TRBJ1-4 and V is TRBV7-9; 7 nucleotides align to TRBD1. Germline V gene lookup returns CDR1 SEHNR and CDR2 FQNEAQ (reference sequence). The V segment lost 5 bases and the J segment 4 bases; nucleotides outside the gene matches: 4. CDR3 size: 14 residues. This chain's CDR3 is CASSRGQNNEKLFF. The CDR3, as DNA: TGTGCCAGCAGCCGGGGACAGAATAATGAAAAACTGTTTTTT. The full variable domain, with the rest looked up from reference TRBV7-9 and TRBJ1-4, is DTGVSQNPRHKITKRGQNVTFRCDPISEHNRLYWYRQTLGQGPEFLTYFQNEAQLEKSRLLSDRFSAERPKGSFSTLEIQRTEQGDSAMYLCASSRGQNNEKLFFGSGTQLSVL.

This chain joins TRBV18 and TRBJ2-3; 8 bases line up with TRBD1. This CDR3 region has 19 residues. The V segment lost 2 bases and the J segment 2 bases; nucleotides outside the gene matches: 15. From germline, CDR1 is KGHSH and CDR2 LQKENI. The CDR3: CASSPTYLPRTGHTDTQYF. The CDR3 nucleotides are TGTGCCAGCTCACCAACCTACCTACCGAGGACAGGGCACACAGATACGCAGTATTTT. The full variable domain, rest sourced from reference TRBV18 and TRBJ2-3, is NAGVMQNPRHLVRRRGQEARLRCSPMKGHSHVYWYRQLPEEGLKFMVYLQKENIIDESGMPKERFSAEFPKEGPSILRIQQVVRGDSAAYFCASSPTYLPRTGHTDTQYFGPGTRLTVL.

The rearrangement uses TRBV28 and TRBJ1-2, with a possible D match to TRBD1 (5 bases). The V gene lost 7 bases and the J gene lost 4 bases, with 16 bases spanning the gap. Germline assignment: CDR1 MDHEN and CDR2 SYDVKM. The CDR3 is 14 residues long. The chain's CDR3 is CASKQQGRVYGYTF. DNA for the CDR3: TGTGCCAGCAAACAGCAGGGTAGGGTCTATGGCTACACCTTC.

The rearrangement joins TRBV9 to TRBJ2-3; a possible D gene is TRBD2 (6 bases). Deletions cut 0 bases from V and 3 bases from J, with 14 bases between. This CDR3 comprises 16 residues. Germline V lookup: CDR1 SGDLS, CDR2 YYNGEE. The CDR3 DNA is TGTGCCAGCAGCGTAGGTGGGGGGACTCGGACAGATACGCAGTATTTT. It is translated as CASSVGGGTRTDTQYF.

The chain couples TRBV28 to TRBJ2-1; TRBD2 aligns across 7 bases. The CDR3 runs 15 residues. Trimming at V came to 4 bases and at J to 3 bases, leaving 6 bases not matched to a gene. Germline V gene sequence: CDR1 MDHEN, CDR2 SYDVKM. The CDR3 here is CASSSLADLYNEQFF. The CDR3 region has the DNA TGTGCCAGCAGTTCTCTAGCGGACCTCTACAATGAGCAGTTCTTC.

The J gene is TRBJ1-5, the V gene TRBV7-2, with 8 bases matching TRBD1. The V and J ends lost 6 bases and 5 bases, in that order; junction bases with no gene match: 3. The germline V gene encodes CDR1 SGHTA and CDR2 FQGNSA. CDR3 length: 13 residues. This chain's CDR3 is CASSRDRHQPQHF. CDR3 coding DNA: TGTGCCAGCAGTCGGGACAGGCATCAGCCCCAGCATTTT. Drawing the rest from reference TRBV7-2 and TRBJ1-5, the complete variable domain is GAGVSQSPSNKVTEKGKDVELRCDPISGHTALYWYRQSLGQGLEFLIYFQGNSAPDKSGLPSDRFSAERTGGSVSTLTIQRTQQEDSAVYLCASSRDRHQPQHFGDGTRLSIL.

The chain combines TRBV7-8 with TRBJ2-3, with D uncertain. Deletions cut 6 bases from V and 4 bases from J, with 11 bases between. Germline loops: CDR1 SGHVS, CDR2 FQNEAQ. CDR3 length: 13 amino acids. The CDR3 spells CASSPLGSDTQYF. CDR3 sequence (DNA): TGTGCCAGCAGTCCCCTAGGCTCAGATACGCAGTATTTT. Together with reference TRBV7-8 and TRBJ2-3, the CDR3 gives the full variable domain: GAGVSQSPRYKVAKRGQDVALRCDPISGHVSLFWYQQALGQGPEFLTYFQNEAQLDKSGLPSDRFFAERPEGSVSTLKIQRTQQEDSAVYLCASSPLGSDTQYFGPGTRLTVL.

The chain carries TRBV6-6 and TRBJ2-7, with TRBD1 identical over 8 bases. This CDR3 spans 13 amino acids. The ends lost 7 bases at V and 5 bases at J; junction bases unmatched: 7. Germline V gene sequence: CDR1 MNHNY, CDR2 SVGAGI (reference sequence). CDR3 nucleotide sequence: TGTGCCAGCAAAGGGGACAGGTACCACGAGCAGTACTTC. It yields the protein CASKGDRYHEQYF.

The chain uses TRBV19 and TRBJ1-6; D remains ambiguous. From germline, CDR1 is LNHDA and CDR2 SQIVND (reference sequence). V was cut by 3 bases and J by 1 base, with 10 bases left in between. The CDR3 runs to 16 residues. The CDR3 region is CASSINFPSYNSPLHF. The CDR3 region has the DNA TGTGCCAGTAGTATTAACTTCCCATCCTATAATTCACCCCTCCACTTT.

The chain employs TRBV19 and TRBJ2-1; the D gene is possibly TRBD1 (6 bases). Germline V gene sequence: CDR1 LNHDA, CDR2 SQIVND (reference sequence). Trimming took 4 bases from V and 6 from J, leaving 13 bases between them. The CDR3 loop spans 14 amino acids. DNA of the CDR3: TGTGCCAGTAGTAATGGGGGCTTGGGCAATGAGCAGTTCTTC. This gives the protein CASSNGGLGNEQFF.

The chain has TRBV5-4 and TRBJ1-2; tentative D call: TRBD1 (5 bases). Between the trimmed V and J ends, which lost 4 bases and 7 bases, there was a span of 29 bases. This CDR3 has 18 residues. CDR1 SGHNT and CDR2 YYREEE come from the germline V gene (reference sequence). As DNA, the CDR3 is TGTGCCAGCAGCGAGAGAGCAGGCACCTACTGGGAGGGGAGTGGCTACACCTTC. Residues: CASSERAGTYWEGSGYTF.

This chain connects TRBV5-1 to TRBJ2-6; possibly TRBD1 for D (6 bases). This CDR3 is 18 amino acids long. Trimming removed 4 bases from V and 4 bases from J, with 21 bases in between. CDR1 is SGHRS and CDR2 is YFSETQ in the germline V gene. In DNA, the CDR3 is TGCGCCAGCAGCCTAGGACAGATGACGCCCGGAGGGGCCAACGTCCTGACTTTC. Its protein product is CASSLGQMTPGGANVLTF.